This entry describes one T cell receptor (beta chain). Its antigen remains unidentified. Extraction of RNA preceded its reverse transcription into cDNA, which served as the sequencing template. Measured with immunoSEQ multiplex PCR; TCRdb has only the in-frame clones, and not every one. Here the sample spans under 200,000 clones, about three fifths being singletons. This sample stems from a study of CD8+ T cells in alopecia areata. Study observations and caveats: Relative to mice, TCR sharing across patients was less clear, a difference possibly HLA-related.

Treatment described: oral pan-JAK inhibitor, 5-10 mg twice daily. V lost 7 bases, J lost 2 bases, and 7 bases stayed unmatched. The CDR3 runs 14 residues. Per the germline V gene, CDR1 is GTSNPN and CDR2 is SVGIG (reference sequence). The source material was CD4+ T cells sorted from blood, sampled at week 4, from a patient treated with tofacitinib. The chain carries TRBV30 and TRBJ1-1; TRBD1 matches 10 bases. This TCR was sampled from a human donor with alopecia areata. CDR3: CASRGDRGNTEAFF. The DNA for the CDR3 is TGTGCCTCCCGGGGGGACAGGGGAAACACTGAAGCTTTCTTT. The whole variable domain, filled in from reference TRBV30 and TRBJ1-1, reads SQTIHQWPATLVQPVGSPLSLECTVEGTSNPNLYWYRQAAGRGLQLLFYSVGIGQISSEVPQNLSASRPQDRQFILSSKKLLLSDSGFYLCASRGDRGNTEAFFGQGTRLTVV.